This is a list of T cell receptor beta chains from one sample in a study of blood T cells in healthy people across ages. TCRdb reprocessed the 5' RACE reads with MiXCR, giving one entry per CDR3 protein. This table holds 600,000 or so distinct CDR3 sequences, over 20% found once. Source material: blood. These receptors originate from a man in his 70s in good health. Each CDR3 is given with its conserved first and last residue.

V gene,CDR3 protein
TRBV28,CASSPDRAGYTF
TRBV3-1,CASSLWDRGYTF
TRBV6-2/TRBV6-3,CASSTWTGNTGELFF
TRBV2,CASSRVPGTGGANTEAFF
TRBV4-1,CASSQDQTYEQYF
TRBV20-1,CSGQGQGYGYTF
TRBV18,CASSWRRGPEAFF
TRBV10-3,CAIRKTSGGTDTQYF
TRBV3-1,CASSTAGATNEKLFF
TRBV7-9,CASSLAMARSYNEQFF
TRBV27,CASSPDRLPETQYF
TRBV20-1,CSANREYEQYF
TRBV15,CATSRDRGPRGVEQFF
TRBV5-1,CASSWGTSGREETQYF
TRBV7-9,CASSERDLPYEQYF
TRBV20-1,CSAGIAASTDTQYF
TRBV2,CASSRRDEQFF
TRBV7-2,CASSFRPEPRYEQYF
TRBV2,CASSEYPSVIQETQYF
TRBV4-3,CASSQGRSGSSYEQYF
TRBV3-1,CASSQDWAPEAFF
TRBV30,CAWSVSPRETQYF
TRBV7-6,CASSLSGGIYGYTF
TRBV7-8,CASSLGSQGETQYF
TRBV2,CARPKPKLDYEQYF
TRBV6-2/TRBV6-3,CASSLDRYNEQFF
TRBV12-3/TRBV12-4,CASRPGTSGSSEQFF
TRBV4-3,CASSQTSGSTGEQFF
TRBV24-1,CATSDQGYEQYF
TRBV20-1,CSAGLASSYEQYF
TRBV5-1,CASSLVAGAYTGELFF
TRBV10-3,CAIGDRGSETQYF
TRBV7-8,CASSWGQGVAGAGELFF
TRBV7-9,CASSSPDRAYNEQFF
TRBV5-1,CASGDTSSYNEQFF
TRBV20-1,CSARDIAGPRELFF
TRBV2,CASSVGLAEETQYF
TRBV25-1,CASIRGTEAFF
TRBV10-3,CAISEPGTRTEAFF
TRBV11-3,CASSHPAGGDNEQFF
TRBV27,CASSVDGGYTDTQYF
TRBV20-1,CSAHPTGYEQYF
TRBV28,CASHRPGPGELFF
TRBV20-1,CSARARREGGTDTQYF
TRBV18,CASPRRAKIYNEQFF
TRBV20-1,CSARDWRTGVYEQYF
TRBV14,CASSPPGRFLETQYF